One and the same sample provided the 20 T cell receptor beta chains below, sequenced in a study of T-cell memory formation after mild COVID-19 (dated by TCRdb to 2020 to 2023). Libraries were prepared through 5' RACE. These reads were obtained on an Illumina NovaSeq 6000. The public sequencing data were trimmed at Q25 with fastp and processed into clonotypes with MiXCR by TCRdb, which kept only in-frame beta chains. Entries are consolidated by CDR3 protein sequence, retaining the most common genes and DNA. This sample is represented by hundreds of thousands of distinct CDR3 sequences; 25% to 30% of them were singletons. The top ten clonotypes cover roughly 12% of the sample. The material sequenced was PBMCs or a T cell subset sorted from them (not recorded which). These receptors were collected from an adult woman who had mild COVID-19 (a few samples of this study predate the infection). The sample titles of this study are shuffled in the database, so cell type and time point are left out; the donor was told from shared clones.

The chain has TRBV3-1 and TRBJ1-1, with a possible D match to TRBD1 (5 bases). The CDR3 sequence is 14 residues long. Trimming left V 1 base short and J 11 bases short, with 17 bases between. Germline V lookup: CDR1 LGHDT, CDR2 YNNKEL (reference sequence). CDR3 loop: CASSQAGTGRDAFF. The CDR3 nucleotides are TGTGCCAGCAGCCAAGCCGGGACCGGGCGTGACGCTTTCTTT.

The chain joins TRBV10-3 to TRBJ2-3; 7 bases are a match to TRBD1. Germline V gene sequence: CDR1 ENHRY, CDR2 SYGVKD. The V and J ends lost 6 bases and 8 bases, in that order; junction bases with no gene match: 8. This CDR3 has 13 amino acids. CDR3 in amino acids: CAIREDRDGTQYF. CDR3 nucleotide sequence: TGTGCCATCAGGGAAGACAGGGACGGTACGCAGTATTTT.

Only a few counts were recorded for this clonotype. The chain uses TRBV20-1 and TRBJ2-3; 9 nucleotides match TRBD2. V shed 0 bases and J 2 bases; nucleotides not matched to a gene: 3. Germline V gives CDR1 DFQATT, CDR2 SNEGSKA (reference sequence). The CDR3 sequence is 15 residues long. This CDR3 is CSARDLAGITDTQYF. CDR3 in DNA: TGCAGTGCTAGAGACCTAGCGGGGATCACAGATACGCAGTATTTT.

This chain uses TRBV12-3 or TRBV12-4 with TRBJ2-7; 8 nucleotides agree with TRBD2. With 4 bases clipped from V and 7 bases from J, the junction kept 15 bases outside the gene matches. This CDR3 contains 16 residues. DNA for the CDR3: TGTGCCAGCAGTTCTCCGGGACTAGTACCCCTCGGTGAGCAGTACTTC. This gives the protein CASSSPGLVPLGEQYF.

In this sample, this clonotype turned up a few times. V is TRBV7-2 and J is TRBJ1-3; D perhaps matches TRBD1 (6 bases). CDR3 size: 14 residues. Germline V lookup: CDR1 SGHTA, CDR2 FQGNSA. Trimming shortened V by 3 bases and J by 4 bases, and 10 bases separated the two germline ends. This CDR3 reads CASSLNRAGNTIYF. For the CDR3, the DNA is TGTGCCAGCAGCTTGAACAGGGCGGGAAACACCATATATTTT. Supplemented by reference TRBV7-2 and TRBJ1-3, the full variable domain reads GAGVSQSPSNKVTEKGKDVELRCDPISGHTALYWYRQSLGQGLEFLIYFQGNSAPDKSGLPSDRFSAERTGGSVSTLTIQRTQQEDSAVYLCASSLNRAGNTIYFGEGSWLTVV.

The CDR3 region has the DNA TGTGCCAGCAGCCAAGATCCCCGCAATCAGCCCCAGCATTTT. It yields the protein CASSQDPRNQPQHF. This chain joins TRBV3-1 and TRBJ1-5, with D hard to call. CDR3 length: 14 amino acids. V lost 0 bases to trimming and J lost 2 bases, with 5 bases between them. The germline CDR1 and CDR2 sequences are LGHDT and YNNKEL (reference sequence).

This clonotype was picked up a small number of times. V gene TRBV9 combines with J gene TRBJ1-6; D gene ambiguous. The germline V gene has CDR1 SGDLS and CDR2 YYNGEE. V was cut by 4 bases and J by 7 bases, with 6 bases left in between. The CDR3 totals 12 residues. CDR3 in DNA: TGTGCCAGCAGCCGGGTAAATTCACCCCTCCACTTT. This translates into CASSRVNSPLHF.

V usage is TRBV7-3 and J usage is TRBJ2-7; the D is unclear. Germline V gene lookup returns CDR1 SGHTA and CDR2 FQGTGA. The V gene lost 5 bases and the J gene lost 5 bases, with 13 bases spanning the gap. The CDR3 totals 13 residues. In DNA, the CDR3 is TGTGCCAGCAGCCCGCAAACGACAAACGAGCAGTACTTC. Amino acid sequence: CASSPQTTNEQYF.

The chain combines TRBV12-3 or TRBV12-4 with TRBJ2-4; D is uncertain. Trimming shortened V by 8 bases and J by 0 bases, and 17 bases separated the two germline ends. This CDR3 is built from 16 residues. The CDR3 here is CASRIGSNLAKNIQYF. CDR3 nucleotides: TGTGCCAGCCGGATCGGCAGCAACCTAGCCAAAAACATTCAGTACTTC.

This clonotype has only a few counts. The chain combines TRBV11-2 with TRBJ2-5; weak D call: TRBD2 (7 bases). This CDR3 is 16 amino acids long. With 5 bases removed from V and 5 bases from J, the gap between germline ends came to 21 bases. Germline V gene lookup returns CDR1 SGHAT and CDR2 FQNNGV. DNA of the CDR3: TGTGCCAGCAGCCCGGTCCGGGGGGCCGTTTGGGAGACCCAGTACTTC. Protein: CASSPVRGAVWETQYF.

The sample holds a few counts of this clonotype. The genes are TRBV29-1 and TRBJ1-1; 8 positions agree with TRBD1. The CDR3 has 13 residues. Germline lookup yields CDR1 SQVTM and CDR2 ANQGSEA. V gave up 7 bases and J gave up 1 base; unmatched junction bases: 5. The CDR3 nucleotides are TGCAGCGGAAGGACAGGGCAGAACACTGAAGCTTTCTTT. Translation gives CSGRTGQNTEAFF.

This clonotype was counted a few times. The chain links TRBV4-1 to TRBJ2-3, with 8 bases identical to TRBD1. The germline CDR1 and CDR2 sequences are MGHRA and YSYEKL. The CDR3 is made up of 15 amino acids. V was pared by 3 bases and J by 5 bases, with 7 bases of the junction left unmatched. CDR3 region: CASSHLDRGRDTQYF. The DNA of the CDR3 is TGCGCCAGCAGCCATCTTGACAGGGGAAGAGATACGCAGTATTTT.

This clonotype occurred a few times. The chain links TRBV6-5 to TRBJ2-1; 11 bases are a match to TRBD2. The CDR3 covers 18 residues. Germline V gene lookup returns CDR1 MNHEY and CDR2 SVGAGI. V trimming: 6 bases; J trimming: 0 bases; junction bases outside the gene matches: 10. The CDR3 DNA follows: TGTGCCAGCAGAGATGGGACTAGCGGACTAAGCTCCTACAATGAGCAGTTCTTC. Its protein is CASRDGTSGLSSYNEQFF.

For the CDR3, the DNA is TGTGCCAGCAGTTTCTCACAGGGATACTCCTACGAGCAGTACTTC. Amino acids: CASSFSQGYSYEQYF. This chain uses TRBV12-3 or TRBV12-4 with TRBJ2-7, with D perhaps TRBD1 (6 bases). The V end was cut by 3 bases, the J end by 0 bases, with 12 bases between. The CDR3 loop spans 15 amino acids.

J is TRBJ2-1 and V is TRBV20-1; D not certain. CDR1 and CDR2 (germline): DFQATT, SNEGSKA (reference sequence). Deletions cut 4 bases from V and 3 bases from J, with 10 bases between. The CDR3 spans 13 residues. CDR3 bases: TGCAGTGCTATAGGTTCTCTCTACAATGAGCAGTTCTTC. It yields the protein CSAIGSLYNEQFF.

Only a few counts were recorded for this clonotype. The gene calls are TRBV15 and TRBJ2-6; D might be TRBD2 (6 bases). This CDR3 has 21 residues. CDR1 and CDR2 (germline): LNHNV, YYDKDF (reference sequence). V was trimmed by 1 base and J by 2 bases, leaving 24 bases between them. The DNA of the CDR3 is TGTGCCACCAGCAGAGCAACCGGGGGATGGAAACGGGTAGCTGGGGCCAACGTCCTGACTTTC. Its protein product is CATSRATGGWKRVAGANVLTF.

V usage is TRBV7-6 and J usage is TRBJ2-7; unclear D gene. CDR3 length: 13 amino acids. V dropped 1 base and J dropped 3 bases, with 7 bases sitting between them. The germline gives CDR1 SGHVS, CDR2 FNYEAQ. The CDR3 nucleotides are TGTGCCAGCAGCTTAGGGGTGGACTACGAGCAGTACTTC. This translates into CASSLGVDYEQYF.

The chain carries TRBV3-1 and TRBJ2-5, with D perhaps TRBD1 or TRBD2 (5 bases each). The length of the CDR3 is 16 residues. The germline CDR1 and CDR2 sequences are LGHDT and YNNKEL (reference sequence). The germline V and J ends were trimmed by 2 bases and 5 bases, with 18 bases remaining between them. DNA for the CDR3: TGTGCCAGCAGCCAACTCTCCGGGACGTCGGGGGAGACCCAGTACTTC. Amino acid sequence: CASSQLSGTSGETQYF.

The V and J genes are TRBV12-3 or TRBV12-4 and TRBJ1-2; maybe TRBD1 (5 bases). CDR3 length equals 18 residues. Between the trimmed V and J ends, which lost 3 bases and 0 bases, there was a span of 20 bases. The CDR3 loop is CASSFGAPPTAANYGYTF. CDR3 coding DNA: TGTGCCAGCAGTTTCGGGGCACCCCCTACGGCAGCTAACTATGGCTACACCTTC.

V gene TRBV7-3 combines with J gene TRBJ2-3, with 8 bases aligning to TRBD1. The junction had 2 bases not matched to a gene; V was cut back by 3 bases and J by 0 bases. This CDR3 spans 15 amino acids. Germline V lookup: CDR1 SGHTA, CDR2 FQGTGA. Written as DNA, the CDR3 is TGTGCCAGCAGCTTCGACAGGGGAAGCACAGATACGCAGTATTTT. It translates to CASSFDRGSTDTQYF.